This note documents a single TCR beta chain sequence. There is no known antigen for this receptor. There are no base qualities to consult, and no much larger clone falls within one base. The collaborating institutions used their own protocols to collect whole blood in K2EDTA tubes. For TCRbeta analysis, collaborators shipped samples in one of three forms: frozen whole blood, isolated PBMCs, or DNA extracted from either of those sample types. There are 15 amino acids in the CDR3, from cysteine to phenylalanine inclusive. Here the CDR3 DNA is all that survives: 45 bases in frame from base 1. CDR1 KGHSH and CDR2 LQKENI were looked up in the germline V gene. Trimming costs V 0 bases and J 1 base, and their ends lie 8 bases apart. The data stem from a study of blood T cell repertoires in COVID-19 (dated by TCRdb to 2018 to 2021). For context, the study as a whole: Samples covering the acute and convalescent phases of COVID-19 were provided by collaborators in the United States, Italy and Spain. The prospective study material was composed of cDNA or gDNA derived from T cells, B-cell-depleted T cells, or PBMCs. Where available, HLA class I and class II types were taken from metadata supplied by the sample provider and were not determined by assay-based typing. The samples were drawn from two sources: the first 160 participants of the ongoing ImmuneRACE study, and about 1,300 subjects contributed by 6 global collaborators. Deeply sampled blood TCRbeta repertoires from subjects exposed to, actively infected with, or recovered from COVID-19 were included in the dataset. Nearly every sample came with metadata listing a de-identified subject ID, COVID-19 status, age in years and sex. The repertoires were made available in a free public database intended to serve as a resource for research on the immune response to SARS-CoV-2.

Study-wide conclusions, independent of this receptor: The amount of clinical and demographic metadata varied by source and participant and was provided uncurated.

TCRbeta CDR3 regions were amplified from genomic DNA by means of the immunoSEQ Assay, a bias-controlled multiplex PCR. Per the authors' processing: Nucleated cell counts per sample were estimated from amplification of reference gene primers within the assay. Sequence reads were collapsed and filtered to measure the absolute abundance of every unique TCRbeta CDR3 rearrangement. Productive Simpson clonality was computed per sample as the square root of Simpson's diversity index over productive rearrangements. This is the immuneACCESS table as TCRdb keeps it, with only in-frame sequences that have V and J called. A part of the clones is gone; compared with another copy, unresolved V genes explain less than half, and the rest is unexplained. V, J and clone size reflect that table, while D and trimming were determined from the DNA. For this sample there are fewer than 150,000 clones; 85% to 90% appear just once. The top ten clones comprise over 9.5% of the sample.

The rearrangement combines TRBV18 with TRBJ2-3; the best D guess is TRBD2, with 5 bases matching. The specimen sequenced was peripheral blood. This receptor was taken from a man aged 50 to 60 with active or convalescent COVID-19. DNA sequence: TGTGCCAGCTCACCACCGAATAGCGGCACAGATACGCAGTATTTT. Its translation is CASSPPNSGTDTQYF. When the CDR3 is completed using the reference TRBV18 and TRBJ2-3 genes on either side, the full variable domain is NAGVMQNPRHLVRRRGQEARLRCSPMKGHSHVYWYRQLPEEGLKFMVYLQKENIIDESGMPKERFSAEFPKEGPSILRIQQVVRGDSAAYFCASSPPNSGTDTQYFGPGTRLTVL.